These 20 T cell receptor beta chains share one sample of origin, sequenced in a study of T cells after yellow fever vaccination. TCRdb independently ran MiXCR on the 5' RACE reads; one entry per CDR3 protein. The sample has a few hundred thousand distinct CDR3 sequences, around 3.9% seen once. The input for sequencing was PBMCs, taken 5 days after the yellow fever booster vaccination. Receptors were obtained from a man aged 18-30 years who received the YFV17D yellow fever vaccine.

Ten or more counts support this clonotype. The CDR3 sequence is CASSLGQGYYEQYV. Here the CDR3 DNA reads TGCGCCAGCAGCCTGGGACAGGGGTACTACGAGCAGTACGTC. This chain links TRBV5-1 with TRBJ2-7; the match to TRBD1 covers 10 bases. Germline CDR1 SGHRS, CDR2 YFSETQ. The CDR3 extends over 14 amino acids. J gave up 3 bases and V 4 bases, and 4 bases lay outside the gene matches.

This clonotype was counted at least ten times. This chain links TRBV5-1 with TRBJ1-1, with D unclear. Germline lookup yields CDR1 SGHRS and CDR2 YFSETQ. This CDR3 comprises 14 residues. V dropped 1 base and J dropped 2 bases, with 9 bases sitting between them. CDR3 loop: CASSLTAINTEAFF. As DNA, the CDR3 is TGCGCCAGCAGCTTGACGGCCATAAACACTGAAGCTTTCTTT.

V gene TRBV6-2 or TRBV6-3 combines with J gene TRBJ1-1; TRBD1 might be the D (5 bases). The CDR3 consists of 15 residues. Trimming stripped 2 bases from V and 10 bases from J, with 20 bases between. Looked up from germline, CDR1 is MNHEY and CDR2 is SVGEGT. The CDR3 loop reads CASSYPWYRCKGAFF. In DNA form, the CDR3 reads TGTGCCAGCAGTTACCCTTGGTACAGGTGCAAGGGAGCTTTCTTT.

This chain links TRBV4-1 with TRBJ1-6; 7 bases are a match to TRBD1. The V segment lost 0 bases and the J segment 7 bases; nucleotides outside the gene matches: 9. The CDR3 spans 17 residues. CDR1 and CDR2 (germline): MGHRA, YSYEKL. Here the CDR3 DNA reads TGCGCCAGCAGCCAAGATCCCCCGACAGGGCCGAATTCACCCCTCCACTTT. It specifies CASSQDPPTGPNSPLHF.

V gene TRBV24-1 combines with J gene TRBJ2-5; TRBD1 aligns across 7 bases. Germline CDR1 and CDR2: KGHDR and SFDVKD. The CDR3 sequence is 14 residues long. Trimming took 5 bases from V and 4 from J; bases not matched to a gene: 6. CDR3 in DNA: TGTGCCACCAGTGGAAAGGGGGCAGGAGAGACCCAGTACTTC. Translating it yields CATSGKGAGETQYF.

This clonotype appeared many times. The V and J genes are TRBV20-1 and TRBJ2-7, with TRBD1 matching 9 bases. In germline, CDR1 is DFQATT, CDR2 SNEGSKA (reference sequence). Trimming took 3 bases from V and 1 from J; bases not matched to a gene: 4. This CDR3 contains 14 residues. The CDR3 region is CSASETGGSYEQYF. The CDR3 DNA reads as TGCAGTGCTAGCGAGACAGGGGGTTCCTACGAGCAGTACTTC.

This chain joins TRBV20-1 and TRBJ1-2; no definite D call. Germline CDR1 and CDR2: DFQATT and SNEGSKA (reference sequence). V was shortened by 3 bases and J by 8 bases, with 7 bases between the two germline ends. The CDR3 has 10 amino acids. CDR3 residues: CSASPGGYTF. The CDR3 DNA follows: TGCAGTGCTAGCCCGGGGGGCTACACCTTC.

This clonotype was picked up many times. This chain uses TRBV18 with TRBJ1-1; the D gene is possibly TRBD1 (5 bases). Germline lookup yields CDR1 KGHSH and CDR2 LQKENI. The length of the CDR3 is 13 residues. V shed 7 bases and J shed 2 bases, with 11 bases lying between them. The CDR3 sequence is CASFWGSNTEAFF. The CDR3 DNA reads TGTGCCAGCTTTTGGGGCTCTAACACTGAAGCTTTCTTT. The variable domain in full, with the rest retrieved from reference TRBV18 and TRBJ1-1, is NAGVMQNPRHLVRRRGQEARLRCSPMKGHSHVYWYRQLPEEGLKFMVYLQKENIIDESGMPKERFSAEFPKEGPSILRIQQVVRGDSAAYFCASFWGSNTEAFFGQGTRLTVV.

The J gene is TRBJ2-5, the V gene TRBV4-3, with D perhaps TRBD1 or TRBD2 (6 bases each). This CDR3 comprises 17 residues. In germline, CDR1 is LGHNA, CDR2 YSLEER. Trimming took off 3 bases at V and 4 bases at J, with 21 bases between the two ends. The CDR3: CASSHVRGELGGETQYF. The CDR3 DNA reads TGCGCCAGCAGCCATGTGCGGGGAGAGTTAGGGGGAGAGACCCAGTACTTC.

This clonotype was observed at least ten times. The V call is TRBV5-4, the J call TRBJ2-1, with 9 positions matching TRBD1. There are 15 residues in the CDR3. Germline CDR1 is SGHNT and CDR2 is YYREEE (reference sequence). Germline trimming cut 2 bases from V and 2 bases from J; bases unmatched to any gene: 2. The CDR3 sequence: CASSLRQGAYNEQFF. The CDR3, as DNA: TGTGCCAGCAGCTTACGACAGGGGGCCTACAATGAGCAGTTCTTC.

CDR3 amino acids: CSASALRDTFNYGYTF. The CDR3 coding sequence is TGCAGTGCTAGCGCGCTCCGGGACACATTTAACTATGGCTACACCTTC. This chain links TRBV20-1 with TRBJ1-2; tentatively, D is TRBD1 (6 bases). The CDR3 covers 16 residues. V lost 3 bases and J 1 base, leaving 18 bases between the germline ends. Germline V lookup: CDR1 DFQATT, CDR2 SNEGSKA (reference sequence).

The chain carries TRBV18 and TRBJ2-7; D may be TRBD1 (6 bases). CDR1 is KGHSH and CDR2 is LQKENI in the germline V gene. V shed 1 base and J shed 3 bases, with 10 bases lying between them. CDR3 size: 14 residues. CDR3 DNA: TGTGCCAGCTCACCACGGACAGCCTACTACGAGCAGTACTTC. Its translation is CASSPRTAYYEQYF. Filled out from reference TRBV18 and TRBJ2-7, the complete variable domain reads NAGVMQNPRHLVRRRGQEARLRCSPMKGHSHVYWYRQLPEEGLKFMVYLQKENIIDESGMPKERFSAEFPKEGPSILRIQQVVRGDSAAYFCASSPRTAYYEQYFGPGTRLTVT.

This clonotype was picked up a small number of times. V and J are TRBV18 and TRBJ1-3; TRBD1 aligns across 7 bases. The CDR3 loop spans 15 amino acids. V lost 0 bases and J lost 2; bases outside the gene matches: 1. CDR1 and CDR2 (germline): KGHSH, LQKENI. CDR3 sequence: CASSPPGQTGNTIYF. The CDR3 DNA reads as TGTGCCAGCTCACCACCGGGACAGACTGGAAACACCATATATTTT. The complete variable domain, with remaining parts taken from reference TRBV18 and TRBJ1-3, reads NAGVMQNPRHLVRRRGQEARLRCSPMKGHSHVYWYRQLPEEGLKFMVYLQKENIIDESGMPKERFSAEFPKEGPSILRIQQVVRGDSAAYFCASSPPGQTGNTIYFGEGSWLTVV.

The chain links TRBV19 to TRBJ2-7; D uncertain. Germline loops: CDR1 LNHDA, CDR2 SQIVND (reference sequence). Trimming removed 2 bases at V and 2 bases at J, with 22 bases between. The CDR3 extends over 18 amino acids. CDR3 nucleotides: TGTGCCAGTAGTATAAAGCGTTCAGGCCCAATCCGAACCTACGAGCAGTACTTC. It yields the protein CASSIKRSGPIRTYEQYF. The complete variable domain, with remaining parts taken from reference TRBV19 and TRBJ2-7, reads DGGITQSPKYLFRKEGQNVTLSCEQNLNHDAMYWYRQDPGQGLRLIYYSQIVNDFQKGDIAEGYSVSREKKESFPLTVTSAQKNPTAFYLCASSIKRSGPIRTYEQYFGPGTRLTVT.

The J gene is TRBJ2-3, the V gene TRBV20-1; the D is unclear. Germline loops: CDR1 DFQATT, CDR2 SNEGSKA (reference sequence). The CDR3 length is 12 residues. The V gene lost 5 bases and the J gene lost 6 bases, with 12 bases spanning the gap. DNA for the CDR3: TGCAGTGCTCCCCAGAGGAAGGATACGCAGTATTTT. Translation gives CSAPQRKDTQYF.

This clonotype was picked up a small number of times. The chain uses TRBV18 and TRBJ1-6; tentatively, D is TRBD1 (6 bases). This CDR3 spans 15 amino acids. Trimming left V 4 bases short and J 8 bases short, with 15 bases between. The germline CDR1 and CDR2 sequences are KGHSH and LQKENI. The CDR3 region has the DNA TGTGCCAGCTCACGGCAGGGGCGAAGAGATTCACCCCTCCACTTT. This gives the protein CASSRQGRRDSPLHF.

In this sample, this clonotype turned up many times. The chain joins TRBV5-1 to TRBJ2-3; D may be TRBD2 (5 bases). The V end lost 7 bases, the J end lost 2 bases, and 11 bases lay between the germline ends. The CDR3 has 13 residues. Germline V gives CDR1 SGHRS, CDR2 YFSETQ. CDR3 coding DNA: TGCGCCAGCGGTCCCGGGGACACAGATACGCAGTATTTT. Its protein product is CASGPGDTDTQYF.

Many counts were recorded for this clonotype. The chain combines TRBV5-1 with TRBJ2-7; 10 bases align to TRBD1. Germline V gene data show CDR1 as SGHRS and CDR2 as YFSETQ. The CDR3 runs 13 residues. V lost 2 bases and J lost 5; bases outside the gene matches: 1. The CDR3: CASSFGTGDEQYF. The CDR3 DNA reads TGCGCCAGCAGCTTCGGGACAGGGGACGAGCAGTACTTC.

This clonotype was detected a few times. The genes are TRBV10-3 and TRBJ2-3, with 10 bases identical to TRBD1. Looked up from germline, CDR1 is ENHRY and CDR2 is SYGVKD. This CDR3 region has 16 residues. V lost 6 bases to trimming and J lost 0 bases; unmatched junction nucleotides: 6. The CDR3 DNA follows: TGTGCCATCAGACCCGGGACAGGGGCTAGCACAGATACGCAGTATTTT. Translating it yields CAIRPGTGASTDTQYF.

This clonotype showed up many times. The gene calls are TRBV5-1 and TRBJ2-5, with D unclear. V was shortened by 2 bases and J by 3 bases, with 14 bases between the two germline ends. Germline CDR1 and CDR2: SGHRS and YFSETQ. This CDR3 has 15 amino acids. This chain's CDR3 is CASSFGATPKETQYF. The CDR3 nucleotides are TGCGCCAGCAGCTTCGGAGCAACCCCCAAAGAGACCCAGTACTTC.